The rows below give T cell receptor beta chains drawn from one sample of a study of blood T cell repertoires in COVID-19. The assay was immunoSEQ multiplex PCR, and TCRdb's table has in-frame clones only and misses some. Here the sample spans more than 65,000 clones, around 80% being singletons. Specimen: peripheral blood. These receptors originate from a human donor in a cohort sampled during active COVID-19. The CDR3 runs from the conserved cysteine through the conserved F or W. D genes are given only for firm matches. Size is omitted from some rows. Given values are once, few, many or a class for expanded clones.

d_call j_call cdr3_length v_call clone_size cdr3_aa cdr3_nt
. TRBJ2-1 18 TRBV4-2 few CASSQVSGQISSYNEQFF TGTGCCAGCAGCCAAGTGTCCGGACAGATAAGCTCCTACAATGAGCAGTTCTTC
TRBD1 TRBJ1-1 15 TRBV5-6 . CASVWGTGAGTEAFF TGTGCCAGCGTTTGGGGAACAGGGGCAGGGACTGAAGCTTTCTTT
TRBD2 TRBJ2-7 16 TRBV19 . CASSISTSGVNYEQYF TGTGCCAGTAGTATATCGACTAGCGGGGTAAACTACGAGCAGTACTTC
TRBD1 TRBJ1-4 14 TRBV3-1/TRBV3-2 . CASSLGDSPVKLFF TGTGCCAGCAGCCTGGGGGACAGCCCCGTAAAACTGTTTTTT
TRBD1 TRBJ1-2 13 TRBV18 . CASSPRTGWGYTF TGTGCCAGCTCACCAAGGACAGGGTGGGGCTACACCTTC
TRBD1 TRBJ2-5 17 TRBV3-1/TRBV3-2 . CASSRRGLGLDGETQYF TGTGCCAGCAGCCGCAGGGGGCTCGGCCTAGACGGGGAGACCCAGTACTTC
TRBD2 TRBJ2-5 17 TRBV6-1 . CASSEELAGGDQETQYF TGTGCCAGCAGTGAAGAGCTAGCGGGGGGCGACCAAGAGACCCAGTACTTC
. TRBJ2-3 15 TRBV19 . CASSGPTGSTDTQYF TGTGCCAGTAGTGGTCCGACGGGGAGCACAGATACGCAGTATTTT
. TRBJ1-4 16 TRBV21-1 . CASSRQWTGLGEKLFF TGTGCCAGCAGCAGACAATGGACAGGTCTTGGTGAAAAACTGTTTTTT
. TRBJ1-2 15 TRBV7-2 . CASSPRGGANYGYTF TGTGCCAGCAGCCCTCGAGGGGGGGCGAACTATGGCTACACCTTC
. TRBJ1-1 12 TRBV25-1 . CASRRAAEGAFF TGTGCCAGCAGGAGGGCCGCCGAAGGAGCTTTCTTT
. TRBJ1-1 14 TRBV19 . CASSNRLVNTEAFF TGTGCCAGTAGTAACAGGCTCGTCAACACTGAAGCTTTCTTT
. TRBJ1-5 14 TRBV2 once CASTTGFGNQPQHF TGTGCCAGCACCACAGGGTTCGGCAATCAGCCCCAGCATTTT
. TRBJ1-3 14 TRBV7-7 . CASSPGTSGNTIYF TGTGCTAGCAGCCCTGGGACATCTGGAAACACCATATATTTT
TRBD2 TRBJ2-7 14 TRBV11-2 once CASSSSGGAYEQYF TGTGCCAGCAGTTCTAGCGGGGGAGCCTACGAGCAGTACTTC
. TRBJ2-6 16 TRBV6-6 . CASSYGQVSGANVLTF TGTGCCAGCAGTTACGGGCAGGTCTCTGGGGCCAACGTCCTGACTTTC
. TRBJ1-4 17 TRBV28 . CASSQLPQAATNEKLFF TGTGCCAGCAGTCAATTACCACAGGCGGCAACTAATGAAAAACTGTTTTTT
TRBD2 TRBJ2-2 15 TRBV9 . CASSAGGAGTGELFF TGTGCCAGCAGCGCCGGGGGGGCAGGCACCGGGGAGCTGTTTTTT
. TRBJ2-1 14 TRBV9 . CASSVMSSYNEQFF TGTGCCAGCAGCGTAATGAGCTCCTACAATGAGCAGTTCTTC
TRBD1 TRBJ1-1 14 TRBV6-6 . CASSFGQGGTEAFF TGTGCCAGCAGTTTCGGACAGGGTGGCACTGAAGCTTTCTTT
. TRBJ2-7 11 TRBV3-1/TRBV3-2 . CAAAGADEQYF TGTGCCGCGGCGGGGGCAGACGAGCAGTACTTC
. TRBJ2-7 16 TRBV18 . CASSPYSGRSSYEQYF TGTGCCAGCTCACCTTATTCTGGGCGAAGCTCCTACGAGCAGTACTTC
TRBD1 TRBJ1-2 16 TRBV19 once CASKGAREVKDYGYTF TGTGCCAGTAAGGGGGCGCGTGAAGTTAAGGACTATGGCTACACCTTC
. TRBJ2-2 16 TRBV5-1 . CASSLAPGLNTGELFF TGCGCCAGCAGCTTGGCTCCGGGGTTGAACACCGGGGAGCTGTTTTTT
. TRBJ1-2 13 TRBV5-4 few CASSLGQNYGYTF TGTGCCAGCAGCTTGGGACAAAACTATGGCTACACCTTC
TRBD1 TRBJ1-2 16 TRBV7-9 . CASSLGSGQDLYGYTF TGTGCCAGCAGCTTAGGCTCAGGACAGGATCTCTATGGCTACACCTTC
. TRBJ2-7 16 TRBV5-1 . CASSLALASAGDEQYF TGCGCCAGCAGCTTGGCCCTGGCTAGCGCCGGCGACGAGCAGTACTTC
TRBD1 TRBJ2-7 13 TRBV18 once CASSQGAGYEQYF TGTGCCAGCTCACAGGGGGCCGGGTACGAGCAGTACTTC
. TRBJ1-1 14 TRBV7-2 . CASSFLSLNTEAFF TGTGCCAGCAGCTTTTTGAGCTTGAACACTGAAGCTTTCTTT
TRBD1 TRBJ1-5 16 TRBV20-1 . CSASVQGAYSNQPQHF TGCAGTGCTAGTGTACAGGGGGCCTATAGCAATCAGCCCCAGCATTTT
TRBD2 TRBJ2-3 15 TRBV2 . CASRRLAGSTDTQYF TGTGCCAGCAGAAGACTAGCGGGGAGCACAGATACGCAGTATTTT
TRBD1 TRBJ1-5 17 TRBV15 . CATSRWVGQGTNQPQHF TGTGCCACCAGCAGATGGGTCGGACAGGGCACCAATCAGCCCCAGCATTTT
. TRBJ1-5 15 TRBV6-5 . CASSYRQGSNQPQHF TGTGCCAGCAGTTACCGCCAGGGAAGCAATCAGCCCCAGCATTTT
. TRBJ2-3 14 TRBV9 . CASSVEPFTDTQYF TGTGCCAGCAGCGTAGAGCCCTTCACAGATACGCAGTATTTT
. TRBJ2-7 14 TRBV7-9 . CASSLGQRSYEQYF TGTGCCAGCAGCTTAGGGCAGAGGAGCTACGAGCAGTACTTC
. TRBJ1-2 13 TRBV5-4 few CASSLDSYYGYTF TGTGCCAGCAGCCTGGACAGTTATTATGGCTACACCTTC
TRBD1 TRBJ1-1 14 TRBV18 . CASSDYGGQGGAFF TGTGCCAGCTCGGACTACGGTGGGCAGGGGGGAGCTTTCTTT
TRBD1 TRBJ2-1 15 TRBV5-4 . CASSWGQGNRNEQFF TGTGCCAGCAGCTGGGGACAGGGTAATAGAAATGAGCAGTTCTTC
TRBD1 TRBJ2-7 15 TRBV6-2/TRBV6-3 . CASSFHPGTAYEQYF TGTGCCAGCAGTTTCCACCCCGGGACAGCCTACGAGCAGTACTTC
TRBD1 TRBJ1-2 14 TRBV6-2/TRBV6-3 once CASSLGQPNYGYTF TGTGCCAGCAGTTTGGGACAGCCTAACTATGGCTACACCTTC
. TRBJ2-3 17 TRBV4-3 . CASSPTPAGTSTDTQYF TGCGCCAGCAGCCCAACCCCCGCGGGTACAAGCACAGATACGCAGTATTTT
TRBD1 TRBJ1-2 13 TRBV30 . CAWSPDRVYGYTF TGTGCCTGGAGTCCGGACAGGGTATATGGCTACACCTTC
TRBD2 TRBJ2-7 14 TRBV30 . CAWSAAGGFREQYF TGTGCCTGGAGTGCTGCGGGGGGGTTTCGAGAGCAGTACTTC
. TRBJ2-6 15 TRBV5-1 . CASSLSAAGANVLTF TGCGCCAGCAGCTTGAGTGCGGCTGGGGCCAACGTCCTGACTTTC
. TRBJ2-7 11 TRBV29-1 many CSVSGRDEQYF TGCAGCGTCTCCGGTCGGGACGAGCAGTACTTC
. TRBJ1-2 12 TRBV2 . CASSDLAGGYTF TGTGCCAGCAGTGATTTGGCGGGAGGCTACACCTTC